The 2 T cell receptor beta chains in this list originate from one sample, sequenced in a study of cytotoxic CD8 clonotypes in ibrutinib-treated CLL. Profiled with immunoSEQ multiplex PCR; TCRdb holds only in-frame clones, not every one. The sample gives 15,000 to 20,000 clones, about 70% of which show up once; 20% to 30% is in the top ten. Specimen: PBMCs, collected after 12 months of ibrutinib treatment. The origin of the receptors is a human donor with chronic lymphocytic leukemia.

V and J are TRBV28 and TRBJ1-2, with 10 bases identical to TRBD1. Germline CDR1 MDHEN, CDR2 SYDVKM. The length of the CDR3 is 20 residues. J was trimmed by 4 bases and V by 3 bases; bases with no gene match: 20. CDR3 DNA sequence: TGTGCCAGCAGTTTCGTCTTTTCTTGGGGCCGGACAGGGGGTGCCTATGGCTACACCTTC. Amino acids: CASSFVFSWGRTGGAYGYTF.

The chain is built from TRBV11-3 and TRBJ2-3; possible D gene TRBD1, 5 bases. Germline V gene sequence: CDR1 SGHNT, CDR2 YENEEA. V lost 4 bases to trimming and J lost 1 base, with 9 bases between them. This CDR3 spans 14 amino acids. The CDR3 protein is CASSSGYGTDTQYF. The DNA for the CDR3 is TGTGCCAGCAGCTCAGGGTACGGCACAGATACGCAGTATTTT.